These 13 T cell receptor beta chains share one sample of origin, sequenced in a study of T-cell reconstitution after alpha-beta-depleted transplantation in children. TCRbeta library preparation incorporated unique molecular identifiers. TCRdb fed the PCR reads into MiXCR, producing one record per CDR3 protein. The sample has about 580,000 distinct CDR3 sequences, 20% to 25% seen once; the top ten hold roughly 14%. Sequencing used PBMCs, mostly from graft donor cells, obtained 360 days after TCRalphabeta/CD19-depleted stem cell transplant. The receptors were sampled from a boy younger than two who had a stem cell transplant for acute myeloid leukemia, so the T cells may come from the graft donor.

In this sample, this clonotype turned up once. The rearrangement uses TRBV12-3 or TRBV12-4 and TRBJ2-2; D unresolved. The CDR3 has 14 amino acids. V lost 4 bases, J lost 3 bases, and 9 bases lay in between. CDR3 coding DNA: TGTGCCAGCAGTTCCGCCGGGCACACCGGGGAGCTGTTTTTT. Translated, it gives CASSSAGHTGELFF.

The chain recombines TRBV12-3 or TRBV12-4 with TRBJ2-2, with D perhaps TRBD2 (5 bases). This CDR3 region has 16 residues. V was trimmed by 7 bases and J by 2 bases, leaving 17 bases between them. This chain's CDR3 is CASTLMRVFNTGELFF. For the CDR3, the DNA is TGTGCCAGCACCCTTATGAGGGTATTTAACACCGGGGAGCTGTTTTTT.

This clonotype was counted many times. The V gene is TRBV12-3 or TRBV12-4, the J gene TRBJ2-3; D tentatively reads TRBD1 or TRBD2 (6 bases each). The CDR3 has 15 amino acids. The V and J ends lost 3 bases and 3 bases respectively, with 13 bases between them. CDR3 loop: CASSFSGAFTDTQYF. CDR3 nucleotide sequence: TGTGCCAGCAGTTTCTCGGGGGCCTTTACAGATACGCAGTATTTT.

This clonotype was observed a handful of times. The chain combines TRBV7-8 with TRBJ2-7; 9 bases align to TRBD1. J gave up 0 bases and V 5 bases, and 8 bases lay outside the gene matches. Per the germline V gene, CDR1 is SGHVS and CDR2 is FQNEAQ. The CDR3 length is 16 residues. CDR3 bases: TGTGCCAGCAGCCCAGGGGGGACAGGGAGCTCCTACGAGCAGTACGTC. Amino acid sequence: CASSPGGTGSSYEQYV.

This clonotype was counted at least ten times. The chain combines TRBV20-1 with TRBJ1-1; D is uncertain. The CDR3 runs to 12 residues. Germline-derived CDR1 and CDR2 are DFQATT and SNEGSKA (reference sequence). The DNA of the CDR3 is TGCAGCGCCCGGGTTCCGAACACTGAAGCTTTCTTT. Its translation: CSARVPNTEAFF.

This clonotype was observed a handful of times. This chain connects TRBV3-1 to TRBJ2-7, with a possible D match to TRBD1 (5 bases). V lost 0 bases, J lost 3 bases, and 12 bases lay in between. The CDR3 totals 15 residues. CDR1 is LGHDT and CDR2 is YNNKEL in the germline V gene (reference sequence). DNA for the CDR3: TGTGCCAGCAGCCAAGATCTAGGGGTCGGCTACGAGCAGTACTTC. It encodes CASSQDLGVGYEQYF.

This clonotype came up many times. A read error may be the cause here, since a much bigger clone is one base away. CDR3 sequence reads: CASSQASGANVLTF. As DNA, the CDR3 is TGCGCCAGCAGCCAGGCCTCTGGGGCCAACGTCCTGACTTTC. The chain combines TRBV4-1 with TRBJ2-6; D ambiguous. The CDR3 loop spans 14 amino acids. Trimming shortened V by 3 bases and J by 0 bases, and 3 bases separated the two germline ends. Germline V CDR1 and CDR2: MGHRA, YSYEKL.

This clonotype was counted many times. V usage is TRBV7-2 and J usage is TRBJ2-1; either TRBD1 or TRBD2 may supply D (5 bases each). The length of the CDR3 is 13 residues. The V end lost 10 bases, the J end lost 1 base, and 11 bases lay between the germline ends. Germline CDR1 is SGHTA and CDR2 is FQGNSA. In DNA form, the CDR3 reads TGTGCCACCCGGGACCAATCCTACAATGAGCAGTTCTTC. This sequence encodes CATRDQSYNEQFF.

This clonotype was seen at least ten times. This chain uses TRBV7-2 with TRBJ1-6; possibly TRBD1 for D (5 bases). Germline V gene data show CDR1 as SGHTA and CDR2 as FQGNSA. The length of the CDR3 is 14 residues. Between the trimmed V and J ends, which lost 6 bases and 7 bases, there was a span of 13 bases. The CDR3 region has the DNA TGTGCCAGCAGTTCAAGAGACAGCAATTCACCCCTCCACTTT. Its protein is CASSSRDSNSPLHF.

The chain recombines TRBV20-1 with TRBJ1-1; a possible D gene is TRBD1 (6 bases). Trimming stripped 1 base from V and 1 base from J, with 10 bases between. Looked up from germline, CDR1 is DFQATT and CDR2 is SNEGSKA (reference sequence). The CDR3 is 14 residues long. The CDR3: CSARVRQANTEAFF. CDR3 in DNA: TGCAGTGCTAGAGTCAGACAGGCGAACACTGAAGCTTTCTTT.

The sample holds many counts of this clonotype. V is TRBV5-1 and J is TRBJ2-7, with a tentative D call TRBD1 (5 bases). Germline CDR1 is SGHRS and CDR2 is YFSETQ. The V end lost 0 bases, the J end lost 0 bases, and 7 bases lay between the germline ends. The CDR3 sequence is 14 residues long. CDR3 sequence (DNA): TGCGCCAGCAGCTTGGACAGGAGCTCCTACGAGCAGTACTTC. Its protein is CASSLDRSSYEQYF.

The V gene is TRBV20-1, the J gene TRBJ2-2, with D tentatively TRBD2 (6 bases). V lost 3 bases to trimming and J lost 10 bases, with 18 bases between them. Germline values: CDR1 DFQATT, CDR2 SNEGSKA (reference sequence). The CDR3 has 14 residues. This CDR3 is CSASQNPTSLELFF. CDR3 in DNA: TGCAGTGCTAGCCAAAACCCAACTAGCTTGGAGCTGTTTTTT.

This chain links TRBV12-3 or TRBV12-4 with TRBJ2-7, with a possible D match to TRBD1 (6 bases). This CDR3 spans 12 amino acids. Deletions cut 8 bases from V and 2 bases from J, with 10 bases between. CDR3 DNA: TGTGCCAGCCAAGGGGACACCTACGAGCAGTACTTC. Protein sequence: CASQGDTYEQYF.